These T cell receptor beta chains were read from a single sample in a study of human T cells and chemical hapten exposure. In TCRdb, the RACE reads were re-called with MiXCR into one record per CDR3 protein. The sample has about 380,000 distinct CDR3 sequences, more than 5% seen once; the top ten hold around 5.6%. Sequences were derived from whole blood, sampled in connection with sensitization to the hapten diphenylcyclopropenone (DPC). These receptors were collected from a woman younger than 30 with alopecia areata. Some clones in this sample may be carry-over from other donors' samples. The conserved cysteine and the conserved F or W are not part of the CDR3 here. Rows may omit the clone size; those that give it use once, few, many or a size class.

14	many	TRBV5-1	ASSPPSGTGYHEQY
13	-	TRBV9	ASSVSGGTNTEAF
13	many	TRBV10-3	AISDPTGFQETQY
15	many	TRBV6-6	ASSTPTDKIWGTEAF
12	-	TRBV29-1	SVAGLAGQETQY
12	many	TRBV18	ASSPFSGVHEQY
17	many	TRBV7-2	ASSTPIDRGNQAKNIQY
14	many	TRBV12-3/TRBV12-4	ASSIHKAPHTDTQY
11	few	TRBV7-8	ASSLAFAPEAF
14	few	TRBV5-1	ASSASTSEVTDTQY
13	many	TRBV9	ASSPGTVSTDTQY
12	many	TRBV20-1	SASGAGGNSPLH
15	-	TRBV12-3/TRBV12-4	ASRRRTGTVRAQPLH
11	few	TRBV12-3/TRBV12-4	ASSLGWGDTQY
13	few	TRBV3-1	ASSQSGTEGNGYT
11	-	TRBV10-3	AISSWGQSPLH
12	many	TRBV20-1	SATTGLGNQPQH
12	-	TRBV20-1	SASSGGSSYEQY
12	-	TRBV12-3/TRBV12-4	ASRLGQNTGELF
10	many	TRBV25-1	ASSPTGDEQY
12	many	TRBV3-1	ASSQGTGNYGYT
15	many	TRBV24-1	ATGSVASGEIEETQY
13	-	TRBV5-5	ASSYSGIGPDTQY
11	many	TRBV29-1	SPLGAPYNEQF
12	-	TRBV7-2	ASSFVRGTDTQY
12	few	TRBV12-3/TRBV12-4	ASSPRRSESEAF
11	-	TRBV20-1	SATPGRGYGYT
14	many	TRBV4-2	ASSQDRLPINYGYT
14	many	TRBV7-2	ASSLAPGGYGQPQH
12	-	TRBV12-3/TRBV12-4	ASTGDRETDTQY
10	many	TRBV3-1	AARSSHETQY